This T cell receptor (beta chain) was identified in a study of response to subunit inactivated influenza vaccine. TCRdb recomputed calls from the RT-PCR reads with MiXCR, one row per CDR3 protein. The table records hundreds of thousands of distinct CDR3 sequences, roughly 13% of them present only once. Study findings and constraints: Every seasonal influenza vaccination brings in few new T cells, the authors suggested.

This clonotype was recorded a few times. Its target is not known. CDR1 is SNHLY and CDR2 is FYNNEI in the germline V gene. V was pared by 4 bases and J by 1 base, with 10 bases between. The CDR3 has 14 amino acids. The TCR comes from a man aged 50 or older who received an inactivated influenza vaccine. This material consisted of PBMCs from blood, taken less than 15 days before vaccination. The chain is built from TRBV2 and TRBJ2-5; D may be TRBD1 (5 bases). This CDR3 is CASSGRTRQETQYF. The CDR3 nucleotides read TGTGCCAGCAGTGGCAGGACACGCCAAGAGACCCAGTACTTC.